Listed here are 18 T cell receptor beta chains from one sample, sequenced in a study of beta chain features in type 1 diabetes. Study results and limitations: A moderate, significant TCRB CDR3 shortening appeared in type 1 diabetes across four CD4+ subsets.

The whole isolated RNA underwent reverse transcription, so sequencing captured expressed TCRB transcripts. Repertoires were generated with immunoSEQ multiplex PCR, while TCRdb's copy carries only in-frame clones and drops some. The sample includes 20,000 to 30,000 clones, under 75% of them seen just once. For these receptors, no antigen is known. The sample comprised Tregs from blood. The origin of the receptors is a young man with type 1 diabetes.

V is TRBV5-4 and J is TRBJ2-3; TRBD2 aligns across 9 bases. Trimming cost V 0 bases and J 4 bases; bases outside gene matches: 3. This CDR3 is built from 15 residues. Germline CDR1 SGHNT, CDR2 YYREEE (reference sequence). Here the CDR3 reads CASSLAGTSPDTQYF. The CDR3 DNA is TGTGCCAGCAGCTTGGCCGGGACTAGCCCAGATACGCAGTATTTT.

CDR3 amino acids: CASSRIGQGGYTF. The CDR3 DNA follows: TGCGCCAGCAGCCGGATAGGACAGGGCGGCTACACCTTC. The V and J genes are TRBV4-1 and TRBJ1-2, with 8 bases identical to TRBD1. This CDR3 spans 13 amino acids. Losses at the gene ends were 4 bases for V and 8 bases for J; bases not matched to a gene: 6. The germline V gene has CDR1 MGHRA and CDR2 YSYEKL.

This chain joins TRBV7-9 and TRBJ1-4, with TRBD1 matching 12 bases. Looked up from germline, CDR1 is SEHNR and CDR2 is FQNEAQ (reference sequence). The CDR3 sequence is 16 residues long. The trim removed 4 bases at V and 8 bases at J, leaving 8 bases unmatched. The DNA for the CDR3 is TGTGCCAGCAGCTCCACGGGGGACAGGGGGCGGGAAAAACTGTTTTTT. Its protein is CASSSTGDRGREKLFF.

V and J are TRBV18 and TRBJ2-5; unclear D gene. TRBJ2-7 explains the end of the DNA better; the J call may be wrong. CDR1 and CDR2 (germline): KGHSH, LQKENI. The CDR3 covers 16 residues. The CDR3 is CASSPLLGASSYEQYF. As DNA, the CDR3 is TGTGCCAGCTCACCCCTCCTCGGAGCTAGCTCCTACGAGCAGTACTTC.

This clone was counted between two and nine times. The chain employs TRBV5-4 and TRBJ2-2, with no clear D. Germline V gives CDR1 SGHNT, CDR2 YYREEE (reference sequence). V lost 0 bases to trimming and J lost 7 bases, with 16 bases between them. The length of the CDR3 is 16 residues. The DNA of the CDR3 is TGTGCCAGCAGCTTGGGGCTCACAATAGGCGGCGGGGAGCTGTTTTTT. This sequence encodes CASSLGLTIGGGELFF.

J is TRBJ2-5 and V is TRBV18, with D unresolved. Trimming took off 6 bases at V and 4 bases at J, with 12 bases between the two ends. The germline V gene encodes CDR1 KGHSH and CDR2 LQKENI. The CDR3 contains 13 residues. CDR3 protein: CASSWARRETQYF. CDR3 in DNA: TGTGCCAGCTCCTGGGCCCGCCGAGAGACCCAGTACTTC. The variable domain in full, with the rest retrieved from reference TRBV18 and TRBJ2-5, is NAGVMQNPRHLVRRRGQEARLRCSPMKGHSHVYWYRQLPEEGLKFMVYLQKENIIDESGMPKERFSAEFPKEGPSILRIQQVVRGDSAAYFCASSWARRETQYFGPGTRLLVL.

The sample holds a few counts of this clone. The V call is TRBV11-1, the J call TRBJ2-1; 13 nucleotides line up with TRBD2. V was clipped by 5 bases and J by 7 bases; unmatched bases: 8. The germline gives CDR1 SGHAT, CDR2 FQDESV (reference sequence). The CDR3 is 16 amino acids. CDR3 nucleotide sequence: TGTGCCAGCAGCCTTATAGGACTAGCGGGAGTAAATGAGCAGTTCTTC. The encoded protein is CASSLIGLAGVNEQFF.

This sequence joins TRBV6-6 and TRBJ2-7, with 7 positions matching TRBD1. Germline CDR1 is MNHNY and CDR2 is SVGAGI (reference sequence). CDR3 length: 11 amino acids. V shed 6 bases and J 11 bases; nucleotides not matched to a gene: 7. The CDR3 DNA reads TGTGCCAGCAGATCTACAGGGGTTGAGTACTTC. It codes for CASRSTGVEYF.

The rearrangement uses TRBV5-1 and TRBJ2-3, with TRBD1 identical over 7 bases. Germline CDR1 reads SGHRS; CDR2 reads YFSETQ. This CDR3 is 17 amino acids long. J gave up 0 bases and V 3 bases, and 10 bases lay outside the gene matches. CDR3 DNA: TGCGCCAGCAGCTACCTACGGGACAGCTTGAGCACAGATACGCAGTATTTT. Translated, it gives CASSYLRDSLSTDTQYF.

The V gene is TRBV7-2, the J gene TRBJ1-2; D possibly corresponds to TRBD1 (5 bases). Germline V gives CDR1 SGHTA, CDR2 FQGNSA. Trimming took off 2 bases at V and 7 bases at J, with 23 bases between the two ends. The CDR3 sequence is 17 residues long. The CDR3, as DNA: TGTGCCAGCAGCTTAACCGGGAGGAGGTTGGGGACGGGTGGCTACACCTTC. It is translated as CASSLTGRRLGTGGYTF.

This chain connects TRBV7-2 to TRBJ2-1, with unresolved D. The CDR3 is made up of 16 amino acids. V lost 0 bases and J lost 8, with 17 bases in between. Germline V gene lookup returns CDR1 SGHTA and CDR2 FQGNSA. In nucleotides, the CDR3 is TGTGCCAGCAGCTTAGCGGATTCGAGGTCGAACTATGAGCAGTTCTTC. Translated: CASSLADSRSNYEQFF.

The V call is TRBV6-6, the J call TRBJ1-2, with 12 nucleotides matching TRBD1. The length of the CDR3 is 15 residues. V lost 5 bases, J lost 6 bases, and 7 bases stayed unmatched. The germline V gene has CDR1 MNHNY and CDR2 SVGAGI (reference sequence). The CDR3 DNA sequence: TGTGCCAGCAGTCACCCGGGACAGGGGGCGAATGGCTACACCTTC. Its translation is CASSHPGQGANGYTF.

The chain is built from TRBV18 and TRBJ2-3; TRBD2 aligns across 9 bases. Per germline, CDR1 KGHSH and CDR2 LQKENI. This CDR3 is built from 17 residues. Trimming at V came to 3 bases and at J to 0 bases, leaving 7 bases not matched to a gene. The CDR3 spells CASSPLAGAGSTDTQYF. The CDR3 DNA is TGTGCCAGCTCACCGTTAGCGGGGGCCGGGAGCACAGATACGCAGTATTTT.

This chain uses TRBV5-1 with TRBJ2-2; TRBD1 agrees at 7 bases. CDR1 and CDR2 (germline): SGHRS, YFSETQ. Unmatched junction bases numbered 1, after V lost 1 base and J lost 1 base. CDR3 size: 15 residues. The CDR3 reads CASSLRTGNTGELFF. DNA for the CDR3: TGCGCCAGCAGCTTGAGGACAGGGAACACCGGGGAGCTGTTTTTT.

V and J are TRBV7-2 and TRBJ2-7; TRBD2 aligns across 16 bases. The CDR3 contains 16 residues. Losses at the gene ends were 5 bases for V and 11 bases for J; bases not matched to a gene: 12. Germline CDR1 SGHTA, CDR2 FQGNSA. CDR3 loop: CASSPTGTSGRGGEYF. The DNA for the CDR3 is TGTGCCAGCAGCCCCACCGGGACTAGCGGGAGGGGGGGCGAGTACTTC. The full variable domain, rest sourced from reference TRBV7-2 and TRBJ2-7, is GAGVSQSPSNKVTEKGKDVELRCDPISGHTALYWYRQSLGQGLEFLIYFQGNSAPDKSGLPSDRFSAERTGGSVSTLTIQRTQQEDSAVYLCASSPTGTSGRGGEYFGPGTRLTVT.

J is TRBJ2-7 and V is TRBV10-3, with D hard to call. The CDR3 length is 9 residues. Germline CDR1 and CDR2: ENHRY and SYGVKD. The CDR3 nucleotides read TGTGCCATCAGACAAGTATCGCTCGTC. This gives the protein CAIRQVSLV.

This clone was counted a single time. This chain uses TRBV7-9 with TRBJ1-1; 7 nucleotides agree with TRBD1. Germline CDR1 SEHNR, CDR2 FQNEAQ (reference sequence). The CDR3 consists of 12 residues. V trimming: 5 bases; J trimming: 10 bases; junction bases outside the gene matches: 7. CDR3 coding DNA: TGTGCCAGCAGCCAAGGGCAGGGGGTAGCTTTCTTT. Its protein is CASSQGQGVAFF.

The chain's CDR3 is CASSLGVPGKEQFF. The CDR3 DNA is TGTGCCAGCAGCTTAGGGGTTCCGGGTAAGGAGCAGTTCTTC. The chain links TRBV7-9 to TRBJ2-1, with D unclear. Germline loops: CDR1 SEHNR, CDR2 FQNEAQ (reference sequence). The CDR3 has 14 amino acids. Trimming took 1 base from V and 10 from J, leaving 14 bases between them.